The rows below give T cell receptor beta chains drawn from one sample of a study of T cell responses to AZD1222 COVID-19 vaccine. Libraries were prepared by immunoSEQ multiplex PCR; TCRdb keeps only in-frame clonotypes and omits some of them. This table holds 100,000 to 150,000 clones, around 83% found once. Source: peripheral blood, taken 28 days after the second AZD1222 dose. The receptors come from an adult who received the AZD1222 COVID-19 vaccine. Each CDR3 is given with its conserved first and last residue. The D gene is left open where the match is weak. Not all rows give a size; the values are once, few, many and, for expanded clones, a class.

v_call	j_call	clone_size	d_call	cdr3_nt	cdr3_aa
TRBV5-8	TRBJ1-2	NA	NA	TGTGCCAGCAGTCCAGGGGAGGGCTATGGCTACACCTTC	CASSPGEGYGYTF
TRBV19	TRBJ1-1	NA	NA	TGTGCCAGTAGTATGTCGATTGGGGAGTTCACTGAAGCTTTCTTT	CASSMSIGEFTEAFF
TRBV4-1	TRBJ1-1	NA	NA	TGCGCCAGCAGCCAAGATAGAGTTAACACTGAAGCTTTCTTT	CASSQDRVNTEAFF
TRBV5-4	TRBJ1-4	NA	NA	TGTGCCAGCAGCTTGTTACCGGGGAGGGGAACTAATGAAAAACTGTTTTTT	CASSLLPGRGTNEKLFF
TRBV24-1	TRBJ1-1	NA	NA	TGTGCCACCAGTGATGGGTTCCTTGCTTTCTTT	CATSDGFLAFF
TRBV7-3	TRBJ1-1	NA	TRBD1	TGTGCCAGCAGCTCGAAAGCCCCCGGGACAGGGGTCGAGGCTTTCTTT	CASSSKAPGTGVEAFF
TRBV28	TRBJ1-5	NA	NA	TGTGCCAGCAGTTTGTTAGGGTTGGGCCAGCCCCAGCATTTT	CASSLLGLGQPQHF
TRBV6-1	TRBJ1-6	few	TRBD1	TGTGCCAGCAGTGAACCCGGGACAGATAATTCACCCCTCCACTTT	CASSEPGTDNSPLHF
TRBV6-5	TRBJ2-7	once	NA	TGTGCCAGTCCCGGAAATACCTACGAGCAGTACTTC	CASPGNTYEQYF
TRBV5-1	TRBJ2-5	NA	NA	TGCGCCAGCAGCTTGATGACGGCTAACCAAGAGACCCAGTACTTC	CASSLMTANQETQYF
TRBV4-1	TRBJ2-5	once	NA	TGCGCCAGCAGCCAGCCCCCAGGGATGAACCAGTACTTC	CASSQPPGMNQYF
TRBV14	TRBJ2-1	NA	TRBD2	TGTGCCAGCAGCCAAAGAGCGGGGACTTTCTACAATGAGCAGTTCTTC	CASSQRAGTFYNEQFF
TRBV12-3/TRBV12-4	TRBJ1-2	NA	NA	TGTGCCAGCACCCAAGGGGGGAGCTATGGCTACACCTTC	CASTQGGSYGYTF
TRBV12-3/TRBV12-4	TRBJ1-5	NA	NA	TGTGCCAGCAGTTTTACCAGCAATCAGCCCCAGCATTTT	CASSFTSNQPQHF
TRBV23-1	TRBJ1-5	NA	NA	TGCGCCAGCAGTCAATCCCTAGCGAGGCGGGGCAATCAGCCCCAGCATTTT	CASSQSLARRGNQPQHF
TRBV4-2	TRBJ2-7	NA	NA	TGTGCCAGCAGCCAGTCGAGCGAGCAGTACTTC	CASSQSSEQYF
TRBV5-6	TRBJ1-5	NA	NA	TGTGCCAGCAGCTTGGGGGGTAGCAATCAGCCCCAGCATTTT	CASSLGGSNQPQHF
TRBV9	TRBJ2-3	NA	TRBD1	TGTGCCAGCAGCGTAAGCACCCCGACAGGGGGATCGATCAATACGCAGTATTTT	CASSVSTPTGGSINTQYF
TRBV5-1	TRBJ1-5	NA	NA	TGCGCCAGCAGCTTGGGACCCAATCAGCCCCAGCATTTT	CASSLGPNQPQHF
TRBV29-1	TRBJ1-4	NA	NA	TGCAGCGCTCTGGTCGGCGAGGTAAAACTGTTTTTT	CSALVGEVKLFF
TRBV19	TRBJ2-5	NA	TRBD1	TGTGCCAGTAGTATAGGGGACAGGGGAGGTCAAGAGACCCAGTACTTC	CASSIGDRGGQETQYF
TRBV5-1	TRBJ2-5	few	TRBD2	TGCGCCAGCAGCGCTACCGGGACTAGCATTATGGAGACCCAGTACTTC	CASSATGTSIMETQYF
TRBV12-3/TRBV12-4	TRBJ1-2	NA	TRBD1	TGTGCCAGCAGTTTCTTGACAGGGTGGACCTACACCTTC	CASSFLTGWTYTF
TRBV6-5	TRBJ2-1	once	NA	TGTGCCAGCAGTTACGGGGGCCGGAGCAATGAGCAGTTCTTC	CASSYGGRSNEQFF
TRBV11-3	TRBJ2-3	NA	NA	TGTGCCAGCAGCTTAGAACACACAGATACGCAGTATTTT	CASSLEHTDTQYF
TRBV5-1	TRBJ1-1	NA	NA	TGCGCCAGCAGCATAAACACAGGGAACACTGAAGCTTTCTTT	CASSINTGNTEAFF
TRBV19	TRBJ1-2	few	NA	TGTGCCAGTACCATGGGTATGGATTCTAACTATGGCTACACCTTC	CASTMGMDSNYGYTF
TRBV12-5	TRBJ1-5	NA	NA	TGTGCTAGTGGTTCCGCTACCTCGACAGATAGCAATCAGCCCCAGCATTTT	CASGSATSTDSNQPQHF
TRBV3-1/TRBV3-2	TRBJ1-1	NA	NA	TGTGCCAGCACCTCGGGACTCAGGTTGATGAACACTGAAGCTTTCTTT	CASTSGLRLMNTEAFF
TRBV25-1	TRBJ2-1	NA	TRBD1	TGTGCCAGCAGTGAAAGGTGGGGGACAGGGGACACGAATGAGCAGTTCTTC	CASSERWGTGDTNEQFF
TRBV3-1/TRBV3-2	TRBJ2-1	NA	TRBD2	TGTGCCAGCAGCCGCCGAAGCCTAGCGGAGGGAGGTTACAATGAGCAGTTCTTC	CASSRRSLAEGGYNEQFF
TRBV12-3/TRBV12-4	TRBJ2-7	many	NA	TGTGCCAGCAGCCCACGGGGAACCTACGAGCAGTACTTC	CASSPRGTYEQYF
TRBV24-1	TRBJ1-4	NA	NA	TGTGCCACCAGTGGTCCGGGCGGAACCAATGAAAAACTGTTTTTT	CATSGPGGTNEKLFF
TRBV4-2	TRBJ2-5	NA	TRBD2	TGTGCCAGCAGCCAAGGGGCTAGCGGGGGCCAGTACCAAGAGACCCAGTACTTC	CASSQGASGGQYQETQYF
TRBV19	TRBJ1-2	NA	NA	TGTGCCAGTAGTATTTCGACCACTGGCTACACCTTC	CASSISTTGYTF
TRBV6-6	TRBJ2-7	NA	TRBD1	TGTGCCAGCACTCCCTTCAAAGGGGGCAGCACCTACGAGCAGTACTTC	CASTPFKGGSTYEQYF